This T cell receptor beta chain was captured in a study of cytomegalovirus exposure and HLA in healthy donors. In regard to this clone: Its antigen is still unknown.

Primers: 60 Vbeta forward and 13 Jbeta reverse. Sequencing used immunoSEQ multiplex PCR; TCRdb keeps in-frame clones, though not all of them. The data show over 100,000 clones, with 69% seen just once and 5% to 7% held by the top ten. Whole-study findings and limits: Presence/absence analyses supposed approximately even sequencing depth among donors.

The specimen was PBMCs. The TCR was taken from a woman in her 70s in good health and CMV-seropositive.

The CDR3 sequence is CASSTWTGQGQPQHF. In DNA form, the CDR3 reads TGTGCCAGCTCCACCTGGACAGGGCAGGGTCAGCCCCAGCATTTT. The gene calls are TRBV18 and TRBJ1-5; TRBD1 matches 8 bases. Germline assignment: CDR1 KGHSH and CDR2 LQKENI. V lost 6 bases, J lost 6 bases, and 10 bases stayed unmatched. The CDR3 consists of 15 residues.